What follows describes a single T cell receptor (beta chain). The record originates from a study of blood T cell repertoires in COVID-19. Whole-study context: Sources were T cells, B-cell-depleted T cells, or PBMCs; the material itself was cDNA or gDNA.

Trimming at V came to 3 bases and at J to 0 bases, leaving 7 bases not matched to a gene. The CDR3 has 16 residues. Germline V gives CDR1 LNHDA, CDR2 SQIVND (reference sequence). Some clones are missing from TCRdb's copy, which holds only in-frame ones; the method was immunoSEQ multiplex PCR. The sample holds roughly 300,000 clones, 88% seen once. Sequenced sample: peripheral blood. The chain employs TRBV19 and TRBJ1-1, with TRBD1 identical over 7 bases. The clonotype was recovered from a young man with active or convalescent COVID-19. The DNA for the CDR3 is TGTGCCAGTAGTATCGGCGACAGGGTCATGAACACTGAAGCTTTCTTT. It yields the protein CASSIGDRVMNTEAFF.